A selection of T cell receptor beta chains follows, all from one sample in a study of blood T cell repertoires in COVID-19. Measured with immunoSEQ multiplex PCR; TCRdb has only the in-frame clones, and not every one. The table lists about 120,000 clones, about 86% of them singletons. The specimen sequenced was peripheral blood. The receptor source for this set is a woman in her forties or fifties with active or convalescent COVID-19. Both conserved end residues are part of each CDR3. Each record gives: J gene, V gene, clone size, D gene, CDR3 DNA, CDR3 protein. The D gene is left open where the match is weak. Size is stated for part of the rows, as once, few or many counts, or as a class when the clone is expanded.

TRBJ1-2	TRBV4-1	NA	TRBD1	TGCGCCAGCAGCCAAGGACAGGGGAGCTATGGCTACACCTTC	CASSQGQGSYGYTF
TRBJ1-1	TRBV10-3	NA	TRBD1	TGTGCCATCAGTGCAACTCCGGGACAGACGTCTGAAGCTTTCTTT	CAISATPGQTSEAFF
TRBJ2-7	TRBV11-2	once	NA	TGTGCCAGCAGCCCTATGAGGGGGTCAAGGTTC	CASSPMRGSRF
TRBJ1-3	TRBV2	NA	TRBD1	TGTGCCAGCAGCAAAGACGACAGGGGCGCTGGAAACACCATATATTTT	CASSKDDRGAGNTIYF
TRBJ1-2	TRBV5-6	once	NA	TGTGCCAGCAGCTCTCGACAGGCCCTCGCGCTCTATGGCTACACCTTC	CASSSRQALALYGYTF
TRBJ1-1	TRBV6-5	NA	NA	TGTGCCAGCAAAAGACAAGACATGAACACTGAAGCTTTCTTT	CASKRQDMNTEAFF
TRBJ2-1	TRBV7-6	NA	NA	TGTGCCAGCAGCTTAGTAGGGGGGAGGGCCAATGAGCAGTTCTTC	CASSLVGGRANEQFF
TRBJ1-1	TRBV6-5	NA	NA	TGTGCCAGCAGTAATACTAGGAACACTGAAGCTTTCTTT	CASSNTRNTEAFF
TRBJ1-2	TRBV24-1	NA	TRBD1	TGTGCCACCAGTGAGCCGGGACAGGGAAACTATGGCTACACCTTC	CATSEPGQGNYGYTF
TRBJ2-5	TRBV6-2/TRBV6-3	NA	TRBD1	TGTGCCAGCGGTTGGACAGGGATGGAGACCCAGTACTTC	CASGWTGMETQYF
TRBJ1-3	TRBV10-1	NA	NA	TGCGCCAGCACCCGACTCAACAGGGTTTATTCTAGAAACACCATATATTTT	CASTRLNRVYSRNTIYF
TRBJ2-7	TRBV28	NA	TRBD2	TGTGCCAGCAGTTCCGGGAGGTCCTACGAGCAGTACTTC	CASSSGRSYEQYF
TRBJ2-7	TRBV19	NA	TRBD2	TGTGCCAGCACTAGCGGGAGGGCCACTGACGAGCAGTACTTC	CASTSGRATDEQYF
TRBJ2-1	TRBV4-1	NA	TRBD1	TGCGCCAGCAGCCAAGCCGGGACAGAGTACAATGAGCAGTTCTTC	CASSQAGTEYNEQFF
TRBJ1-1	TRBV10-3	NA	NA	TGTGCCATCAGTGGAGAGGGTCAATGGTCTGAAGCTTTCTTT	CAISGEGQWSEAFF
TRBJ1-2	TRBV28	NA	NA	TGTGCCAGCAGTTTCGGTAATTTTGGGAGGGTCAGAGGCTACACCTTC	CASSFGNFGRVRGYTF